The subject of this entry is one T cell receptor (beta chain). Genomic DNA yielded TCR beta CDR3, amplified by two-round multiplex PCR. Amplification during the initial PCR round employed primers specific to each TRBV and TRBJ gene. PCR proceeded to a second round, and that round used universal primers. In TCRdb, the multiplex PCR reads were re-called with MiXCR into one record per CDR3 protein. This table holds 20,000 to 25,000 distinct CDR3 sequences, about 40% found once. The germline V gene encodes CDR1 MNHNS and CDR2 SASEGT. Trimming shortened V by 10 bases and J by 5 bases, and 20 bases separated the two germline ends. The CDR3 runs to 14 residues. The source of the sample is a study of prognosis after radiotherapy for stage I lung cancer.

The TCR originated in a donor at least 50 years old with non-small cell lung cancer. The gene calls are TRBV6-1 and TRBJ1-2; D not resolved. The sequencing used PBMCs, collected before or after stereotactic body radiation therapy (not recorded which). For the CDR3, the DNA is TGTGCCAACATCCATCGGACGGGAAGGTATGGCTACACCTTC. It translates to CANIHRTGRYGYTF.